This T cell receptor beta chain is drawn from a study of CD8 T cells in Susac syndrome. Germline CDR1 is MNHEY and CDR2 is SMNVEV (reference sequence). The CDR3 contains 14 residues. V shed 3 bases, J shed 4 bases, and the junction held 4 bases outside the gene matches. Random hexamers were used to reverse transcribe the RNA input (about 0.5 to 1 ug). Using its own MiXCR run on the immunoSEQ multiplex PCR reads, TCRdb lists one record per CDR3 protein. Of about 400,000 distinct CDR3 sequences in the sample, more than 80% are singletons; the top ten hold more than 0.09%. This clonotype came up a few times.

The sample comprised CD8+ T cells from PBMCs. The receptor's source is a human donor with multiple sclerosis. This chain links TRBV27 with TRBJ2-5; 8 bases align to TRBD2. CDR3 DNA: TGTGCCAGCAGTTTTGGGCTAGCGGGAGAGACCCAGTACTTC. Residues: CASSFGLAGETQYF.